The clone carrying this T cell receptor beta chain came up a few times. This entry belongs to a study of blood T cell repertoires in COVID-19. Study information: Sample material is recorded as cDNA or gDNA derived from T cells, B-cell-depleted T cells, or PBMCs.

Enrolled during active infection, Seattle patients were then followed longitudinally. Methods used by the authors: Amplification with reference gene primers provided the estimates of nucleated cell counts. The data were produced by immunoSEQ multiplex PCR, yet TCRdb's version contains in-frame clones alone and is incomplete. V, J and clone size were drawn from that table, and D and trimming were deduced from the DNA. The sample records some 80,000 clones, 65% to 90% being singletons. The CDR3 totals 13 residues. Trimming stripped 3 bases from V and 0 bases from J, with 5 bases between. Germline CDR1 and CDR2: SGHTA and FQGTGA.

The receptor was derived from a man aged 50 to 60 with COVID-19, enrolled during active disease. This chain uses TRBV7-3 with TRBJ1-1; the D gene is possibly TRBD1 (5 bases). The sample consisted of peripheral blood. CDR3: CASSLDMNTEAFF. CDR3 DNA: TGTGCCAGCAGCTTGGACATGAACACTGAAGCTTTCTTT.